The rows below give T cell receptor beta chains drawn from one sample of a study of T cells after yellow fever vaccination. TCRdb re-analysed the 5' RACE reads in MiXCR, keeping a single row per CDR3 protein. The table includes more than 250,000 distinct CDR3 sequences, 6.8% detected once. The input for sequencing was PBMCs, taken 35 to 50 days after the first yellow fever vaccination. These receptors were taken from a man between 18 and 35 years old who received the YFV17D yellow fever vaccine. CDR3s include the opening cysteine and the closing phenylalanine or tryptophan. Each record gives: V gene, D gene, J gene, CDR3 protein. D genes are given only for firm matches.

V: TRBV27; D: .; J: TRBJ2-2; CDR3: CASTKWGHTGELFF
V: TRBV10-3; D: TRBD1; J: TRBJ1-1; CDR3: CAIWDRANTEAFF
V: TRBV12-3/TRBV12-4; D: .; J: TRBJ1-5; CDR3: CASSLGVEFWPQHF
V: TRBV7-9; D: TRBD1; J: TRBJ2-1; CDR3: CASSPTRDSQSYNEQFF
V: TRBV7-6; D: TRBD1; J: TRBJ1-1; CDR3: CASSLRGLGTEAFF
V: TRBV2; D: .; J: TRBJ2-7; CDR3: CASAARYEQYF
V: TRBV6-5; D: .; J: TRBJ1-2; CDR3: CASSYSAGPFPSGYTF
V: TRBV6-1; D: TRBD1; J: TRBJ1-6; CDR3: CASRAAGGNSPLHF
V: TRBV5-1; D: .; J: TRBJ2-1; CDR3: CASSWAIGSSYNEQFF
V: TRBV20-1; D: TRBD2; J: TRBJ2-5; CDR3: CSARQALAEETQYF
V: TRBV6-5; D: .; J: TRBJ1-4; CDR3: CASSYPGAANEKLFF
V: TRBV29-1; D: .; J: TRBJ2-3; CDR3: CSVAMRPTDTQYF
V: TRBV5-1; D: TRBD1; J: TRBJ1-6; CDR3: CASSLESGQGYSPLHF
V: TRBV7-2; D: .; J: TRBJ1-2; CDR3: CASSLNALGIYGYTF
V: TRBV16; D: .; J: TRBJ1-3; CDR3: CASSQSRPSGNTIYF
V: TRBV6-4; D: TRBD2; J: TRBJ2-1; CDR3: CASSGLAGSSYNEQFF
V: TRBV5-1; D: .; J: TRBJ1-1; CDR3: CASSSSTGDTEAFF
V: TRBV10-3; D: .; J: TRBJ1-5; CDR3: CAISGLGPGQPQHF
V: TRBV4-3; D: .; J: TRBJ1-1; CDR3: CASSRGGGLDTEAFF
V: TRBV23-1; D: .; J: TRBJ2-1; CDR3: CASSQRLPPEHNEQFF
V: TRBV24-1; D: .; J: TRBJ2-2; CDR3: CATSRQPANTGELFF
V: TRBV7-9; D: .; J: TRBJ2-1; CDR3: CASDGGPLTYNEQFF
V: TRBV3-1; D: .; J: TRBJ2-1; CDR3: CASSSDSVGVEQFF
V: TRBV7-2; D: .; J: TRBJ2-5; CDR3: CASSFRVGQETQYF
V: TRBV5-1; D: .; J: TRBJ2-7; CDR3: CASSPGLVQVGSYEQYF
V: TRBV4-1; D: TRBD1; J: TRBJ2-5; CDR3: CASSQPYDRGRETQYF